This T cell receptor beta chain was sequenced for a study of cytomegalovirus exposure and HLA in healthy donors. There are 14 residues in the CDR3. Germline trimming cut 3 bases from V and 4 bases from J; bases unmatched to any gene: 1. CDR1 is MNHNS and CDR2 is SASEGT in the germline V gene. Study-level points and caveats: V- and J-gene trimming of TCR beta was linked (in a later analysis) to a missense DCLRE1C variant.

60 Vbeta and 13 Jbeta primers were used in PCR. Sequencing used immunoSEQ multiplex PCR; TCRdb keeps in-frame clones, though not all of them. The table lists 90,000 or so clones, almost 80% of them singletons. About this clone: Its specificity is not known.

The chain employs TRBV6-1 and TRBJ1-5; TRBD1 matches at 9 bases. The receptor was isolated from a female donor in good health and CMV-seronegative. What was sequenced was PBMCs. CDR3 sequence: CASSEGQGNQPQHF. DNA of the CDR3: TGTGCCAGCAGTGAGGGACAGGGTAATCAGCCCCAGCATTTT.